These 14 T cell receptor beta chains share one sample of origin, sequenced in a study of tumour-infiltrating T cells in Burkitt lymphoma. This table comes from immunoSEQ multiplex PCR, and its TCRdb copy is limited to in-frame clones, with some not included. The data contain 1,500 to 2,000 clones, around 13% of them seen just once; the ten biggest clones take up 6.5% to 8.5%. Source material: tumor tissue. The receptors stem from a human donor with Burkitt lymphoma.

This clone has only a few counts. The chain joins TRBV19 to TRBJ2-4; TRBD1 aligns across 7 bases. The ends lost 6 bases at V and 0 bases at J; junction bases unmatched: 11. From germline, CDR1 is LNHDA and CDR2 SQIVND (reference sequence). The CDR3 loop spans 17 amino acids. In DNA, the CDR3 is TGTGCCAGTAGACAAAGACAGGGACCACTAGCCAAAAACATTCAGTACTTC. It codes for CASRQRQGPLAKNIQYF.

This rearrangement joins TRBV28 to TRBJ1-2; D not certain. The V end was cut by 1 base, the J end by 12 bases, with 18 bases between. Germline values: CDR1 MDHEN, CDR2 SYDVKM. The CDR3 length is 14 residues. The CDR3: CASSLFRETWQNTF. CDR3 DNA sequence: TGTGCCAGCAGTTTATTTCGGGAGACCTGGCAGAACACCTTC.

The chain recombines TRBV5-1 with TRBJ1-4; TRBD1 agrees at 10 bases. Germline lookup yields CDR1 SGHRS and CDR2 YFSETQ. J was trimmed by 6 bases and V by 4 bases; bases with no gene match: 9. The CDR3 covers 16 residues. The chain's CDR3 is CASSIYSGTGDEKLFF. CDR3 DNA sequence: TGCGCCAGCAGCATCTATTCCGGGACAGGGGATGAAAAACTGTTTTTT.

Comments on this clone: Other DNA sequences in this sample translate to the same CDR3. CDR3 sequence reads: CASSSTGLGNTIYF. Written as DNA, the CDR3 is TGTGCCAGCAGTTCGACAGGCTTAGGAAACACCATATATTTT. The chain couples TRBV27 to TRBJ1-3; D may be TRBD1 (6 bases). CDR3 size: 14 residues. Trimming removed 4 bases at V and 4 bases at J, with 11 bases between. Germline V gene lookup returns CDR1 MNHEY and CDR2 SMNVEV (reference sequence).

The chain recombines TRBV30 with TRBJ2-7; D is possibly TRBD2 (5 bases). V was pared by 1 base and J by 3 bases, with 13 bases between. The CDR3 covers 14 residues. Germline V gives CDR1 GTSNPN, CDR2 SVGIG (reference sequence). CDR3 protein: CAWSDRAGGYEQYF. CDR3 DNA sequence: TGTGCCTGGAGTGATCGTGCGGGTGGCTACGAGCAGTACTTC.

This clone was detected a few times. CDR3 loop: CAIPTNTEAFF. CDR3 DNA: TGTGCCATTCCAACGAACACTGAAGCTTTCTTT. The V and J genes are TRBV2 and TRBJ1-1; no clear D. Germline V gives CDR1 SNHLY, CDR2 FYNNEI. The germline V and J ends were trimmed by 10 bases and 1 base, with 7 bases remaining between them. The CDR3 is 11 amino acids.

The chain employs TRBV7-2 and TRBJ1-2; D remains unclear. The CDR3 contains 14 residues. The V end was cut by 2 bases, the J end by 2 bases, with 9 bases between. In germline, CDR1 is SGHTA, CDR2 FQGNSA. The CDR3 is CASSLLRVNYGYTF. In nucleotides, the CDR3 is TGTGCCAGCAGCTTACTTCGGGTGAACTATGGCTACACCTTC. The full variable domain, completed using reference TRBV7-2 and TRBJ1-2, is GAGVSQSPSNKVTEKGKDVELRCDPISGHTALYWYRQSLGQGLEFLIYFQGNSAPDKSGLPSDRFSAERTGGSVSTLTIQRTQQEDSAVYLCASSLLRVNYGYTFGSGTRLTVV.

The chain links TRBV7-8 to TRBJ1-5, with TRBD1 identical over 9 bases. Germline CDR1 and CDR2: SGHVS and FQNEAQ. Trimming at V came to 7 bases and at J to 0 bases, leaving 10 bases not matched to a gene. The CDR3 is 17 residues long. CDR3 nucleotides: TGTGCCAGCACCCTAGGACAGGGGACATATAGCAATCAGCCCCAGCATTTT. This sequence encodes CASTLGQGTYSNQPQHF. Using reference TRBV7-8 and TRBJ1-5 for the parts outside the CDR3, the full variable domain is GAGVSQSPRYKVAKRGQDVALRCDPISGHVSLFWYQQALGQGPEFLTYFQNEAQLDKSGLPSDRFFAERPEGSVSTLKIQRTQQEDSAVYLCASTLGQGTYSNQPQHFGDGTRLSIL.

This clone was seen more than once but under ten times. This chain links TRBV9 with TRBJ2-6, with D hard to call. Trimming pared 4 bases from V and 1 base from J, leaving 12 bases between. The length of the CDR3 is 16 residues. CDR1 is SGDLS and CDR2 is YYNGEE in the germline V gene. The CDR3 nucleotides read TGTGCCAGCAGCCGAAATATAATATCTGGGGCCAACGTCCTGACTTTC. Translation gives CASSRNIISGANVLTF.

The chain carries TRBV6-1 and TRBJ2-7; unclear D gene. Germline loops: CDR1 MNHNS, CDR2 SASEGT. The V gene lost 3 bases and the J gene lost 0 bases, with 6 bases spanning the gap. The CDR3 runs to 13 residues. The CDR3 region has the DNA TGTGCCAGCAGTGATCCAGGCTCCTACGAGCAGTACTTC. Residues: CASSDPGSYEQYF.

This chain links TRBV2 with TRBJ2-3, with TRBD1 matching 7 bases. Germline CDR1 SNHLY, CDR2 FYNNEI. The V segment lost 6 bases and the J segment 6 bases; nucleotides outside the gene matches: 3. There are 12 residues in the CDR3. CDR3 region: CASSGQVDTQYF. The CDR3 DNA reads TGTGCCAGCAGCGGACAGGTGGATACGCAGTATTTT.

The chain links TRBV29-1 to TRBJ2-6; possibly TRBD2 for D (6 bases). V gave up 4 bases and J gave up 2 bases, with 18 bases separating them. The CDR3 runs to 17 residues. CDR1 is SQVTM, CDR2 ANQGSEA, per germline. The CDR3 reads CSVGRRWGGPGANVLTF. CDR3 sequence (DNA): TGCAGCGTTGGTAGGCGCTGGGGAGGCCCTGGGGCCAACGTCCTGACTTTC. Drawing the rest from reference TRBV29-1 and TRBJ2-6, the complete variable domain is SAVISQKPSRDICQRGTSLTIQCQVDSQVTMMFWYRQQPGQSLTLIATANQGSEATYESGFVIDKFPISRPNLTFSTLTVSNMSPEDSSIYLCSVGRRWGGPGANVLTFGAGSRLTVL.

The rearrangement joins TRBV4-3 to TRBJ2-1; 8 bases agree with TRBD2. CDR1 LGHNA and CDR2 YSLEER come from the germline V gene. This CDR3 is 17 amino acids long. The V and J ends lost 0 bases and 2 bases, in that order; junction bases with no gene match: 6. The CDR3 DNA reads TGCGCCAGCAGCCAAGAAGTCGAGCGGGAGACCTACAATGAGCAGTTCTTC. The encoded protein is CASSQEVERETYNEQFF.

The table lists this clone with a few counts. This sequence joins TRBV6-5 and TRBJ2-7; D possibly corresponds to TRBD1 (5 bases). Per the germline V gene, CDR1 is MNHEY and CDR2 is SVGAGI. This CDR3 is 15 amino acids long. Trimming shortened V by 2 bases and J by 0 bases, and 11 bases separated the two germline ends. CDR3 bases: TGTGCCAGCAGTTACCGATGGACAACCTCCTACGAGCAGTACTTC. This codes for CASSYRWTTSYEQYF.